One sample yielded the 32 T cell receptor beta chains listed below, sequenced in a study of early T cells in non-severe SARS-CoV-2 infection. TCRdb re-called the 5' RACE reads through MiXCR, storing one row per CDR3 protein. The table includes about 56,000 distinct CDR3 sequences, around 15% detected once. The sample in question was whole blood, obtained at baseline. The receptors originated from an adult who was a healthcare worker with PCR-confirmed SARS-CoV-2 infection or an uninfected control (not recorded which).

The CDR3 region is CARRTGGGEQYF. CDR3 bases: TGTGCCAGAAGGACAGGGGGCGGCGAGCAGTACTTC. This rearrangement joins TRBV2 to TRBJ2-7; 11 nucleotides line up with TRBD1. Germline V gene lookup returns CDR1 SNHLY and CDR2 FYNNEI. Trimming removed 9 bases from V and 6 bases from J; junction bases left unmatched: 4. This CDR3 region has 12 residues.

The chain has TRBV5-6 and TRBJ2-5; D may correspond to TRBD1 or TRBD2 (5 bases each). Trimming took 6 bases from V and 5 from J, leaving 14 bases between them. The CDR3 contains 13 residues. CDR1 and CDR2 from the germline V gene are SGHDT and YYEEEE. CDR3 bases: TGTGCCAGCACCCTGGGCAGGGAGGAGACCCAGTACTTC. The encoded protein is CASTLGREETQYF.

This clonotype has a handful of counts. V and J are TRBV5-1 and TRBJ2-6; weak D call: TRBD2 (5 bases). The CDR3 consists of 15 residues. Deletions cut 4 bases from V and 1 base from J, with 9 bases between. Per germline, CDR1 SGHRS and CDR2 YFSETQ. The CDR3 nucleotides are TGCGCCAGCAGCGAGAGGGTGTCTGGGGCCAACGTCCTGACTTTC. Residues: CASSERVSGANVLTF. The whole variable domain, filled in from reference TRBV5-1 and TRBJ2-6, reads KAGVTQTPRYLIKTRGQQVTLSCSPISGHRSVSWYQQTPGQGLQFLFEYFSETQRNKGNFPGRFSGRQFSNSRSEMNVSTLELGDSALYLCASSERVSGANVLTFGAGSRLTVL.

This clonotype came up a few times. The V call is TRBV12-3 or TRBV12-4, the J call TRBJ1-1, with 8 bases that match TRBD1. V gave up 5 bases and J gave up 4 bases; unmatched junction bases: 3. This CDR3 region has 13 residues. The CDR3 loop reads CASSKTGATEAFF. The CDR3 nucleotides are TGTGCCAGCAGTAAGACAGGGGCCACTGAAGCTTTCTTT.

This chain connects TRBV6-2 or TRBV6-3 to TRBJ2-7, with TRBD2 as a possible D gene (7 bases). The CDR3 is 12 residues long. Germline CDR1 reads MNHEY; CDR2 reads SVGEGT. V was shortened by 8 bases and J by 6 bases, with 14 bases between the two germline ends. CDR3 region: CASGYREGEQYF. The CDR3 DNA sequence: TGTGCCAGCGGCTACAGGGAGGGCGAGCAGTACTTC.

The genes are TRBV11-2 and TRBJ2-2; tentative D call: TRBD2 (6 bases). Trimming removed 10 bases from V and 3 bases from J, with 21 bases in between. Germline V gene lookup returns CDR1 SGHAT and CDR2 FQNNGV. The CDR3 has 16 amino acids. CDR3 bases: TGTGCCAACTCTTCGGAGGGCAAGGCGGACACCGGGGAGCTGTTTTTT. This gives the protein CANSSEGKADTGELFF.

The chain combines TRBV4-2 with TRBJ1-6, with 10 positions matching TRBD1. V gave up 6 bases and J gave up 11 bases; unmatched junction bases: 7. This CDR3 is built from 14 residues. Germline values: CDR1 LGHNA, CDR2 YNFKEQ. The CDR3 reads CASRAGTGETPLHF. The CDR3 coding sequence is TGTGCCAGCAGAGCGGGGACAGGGGAAACACCCCTCCACTTT.

The V and J genes are TRBV6-6 and TRBJ2-7; D not certain. The germline V gene has CDR1 MNHNY and CDR2 SVGAGI (reference sequence). Between the trimmed V and J ends, which lost 4 bases and 0 bases, there was a span of 7 bases. The CDR3 runs to 13 residues. CDR3 sequence: CASSSVGSYEQYF. Written as DNA, the CDR3 is TGTGCCAGCAGTTCTGTTGGCTCCTACGAGCAGTACTTC.

This clonotype was recorded a few times. The rearrangement links TRBV4-1 to TRBJ1-5; D is uncertain. CDR1 and CDR2 from the germline V gene are MGHRA and YSYEKL. V shed 0 bases and J shed 5 bases, with 8 bases lying between them. This CDR3 has 14 residues. The CDR3 is CASSQDGSYQPQHF. In nucleotides, the CDR3 is TGCGCCAGCAGCCAAGACGGCAGTTATCAGCCCCAGCATTTT.

The chain combines TRBV9 with TRBJ1-1; maybe TRBD1 (5 bases). This CDR3 is 14 amino acids long. Trimming shortened V by 1 base and J by 4 bases, and 11 bases separated the two germline ends. The germline CDR1 and CDR2 sequences are SGDLS and YYNGEE. CDR3 nucleotides: TGTGCCAGCAGCGTAACTGCGGGGGGCACTGAAGCTTTCTTT. It is translated as CASSVTAGGTEAFF.

The rearrangement links TRBV20-1 to TRBJ2-1; no clear D. V was shortened by 0 bases and J by 8 bases, with 8 bases between the two germline ends. The V gene's germline CDR1 is DFQATT and CDR2 SNEGSKA (reference sequence). The CDR3 runs 12 residues. This CDR3 reads CSARESGDEQFF. The CDR3 DNA is TGCAGTGCTAGAGAGTCTGGCGATGAGCAGTTCTTC.

In its sample, this clonotype was seen many times. The chain is built from TRBV18 and TRBJ2-7, with TRBD2 matching over 8 bases. After removal of 6 bases from V and 0 bases from J, the junction contained 7 bases not matched to a gene. The CDR3 spans 15 residues. Germline-derived CDR1 and CDR2 are KGHSH and LQKENI. The CDR3, as DNA: TGTGCCAGCTCTCCGGGCGCGGGGGGCTCCTACGAGCAGTACTTC. Translated, it gives CASSPGAGGSYEQYF.

The sample holds a few counts of this clonotype. DNA of the CDR3: TGTGCCAGCAGTTTATCTACCTACGAGCAGTACTTC. Translation gives CASSLSTYEQYF. This chain links TRBV28 with TRBJ2-7; D ambiguous. V lost 1 base and J lost 2, with 3 bases in between. The CDR3 consists of 12 residues. Germline CDR1 MDHEN, CDR2 SYDVKM.

Turning to this clonotype: One junction end disagrees with the germline gene, perhaps due to a read error. The chain couples TRBV28 to TRBJ1-5; D remains ambiguous. The CDR3 has 13 residues. CDR1 MDHEN and CDR2 SYDVKM come from the germline V gene. CDR3 coding DNA: TGTGCCAGCAGTTTCGAGCGCAATCAGCCCCGGCATTTT. It yields the protein CASSFERNQPRHF.

The chain couples TRBV3-1 to TRBJ1-6; D call uncertain. The length of the CDR3 is 12 residues. Trimming took off 8 bases at V and 8 bases at J, with 10 bases between the two ends. CDR1 and CDR2 from the germline V gene are LGHDT and YNNKEL (reference sequence). CDR3: CASQDVYSPLHF. In DNA form, the CDR3 reads TGTGCCAGCCAGGATGTTTATTCACCCCTCCACTTT.

The rearrangement joins TRBV21-1 to TRBJ1-6; the DNA was not used to check the table's D call, TRBD1. TRBV21-1 is shown as a pseudogene. This CDR3 has 18 amino acids. CDR3 sequence reads: CASSNGPGFGSYNSPLHF. In DNA, the CDR3 is TGTGCCAGCAGCAATGGGCCGGGCTTCGGGTCCTATAATTCACCCCTCCACTTT.

V usage is TRBV4-1 and J usage is TRBJ2-5; D call uncertain. Between the trimmed V and J ends, which lost 2 bases and 3 bases, there was a span of 7 bases. This CDR3 is built from 13 residues. Germline V gives CDR1 MGHRA, CDR2 YSYEKL. The CDR3 nucleotides read TGCGCCAGCAGCCAATGGCGAAAAGAGACCCAGTACTTC. Translated: CASSQWRKETQYF.

This clonotype was recorded many times. The V gene is TRBV4-1, the J gene TRBJ2-7; 10 bases fit TRBD2. This CDR3 spans 15 amino acids. Losses at the gene ends were 6 bases for V and 4 bases for J; bases not matched to a gene: 9. The germline V gene encodes CDR1 MGHRA and CDR2 YSYEKL. Written as DNA, the CDR3 is TGCGCCAGCAGTGAAGGCGGGACTAGCGTTTACGAGCAGTACTTC. Protein sequence: CASSEGGTSVYEQYF.

This clonotype came up a few times. The CDR3 DNA reads as TGCAGCGGCCCGGAGCTTAACACTGAAGCTTTCTTT. Translation gives CSGPELNTEAFF. The rearrangement uses TRBV29-1 and TRBJ1-1; D is ambiguous. The ends were cut back, 7 bases at V and 2 bases at J, with 11 bases in the middle. The CDR3 contains 12 residues. Germline-derived CDR1 and CDR2 are SQVTM and ANQGSEA.

V gene TRBV27 combines with J gene TRBJ2-1, with D possibly being TRBD1 (5 bases). Germline CDR1 MNHEY, CDR2 SMNVEV (reference sequence). V was shortened by 3 bases and J by 6 bases, with 9 bases between the two germline ends. This CDR3 comprises 13 residues. Written as DNA, the CDR3 is TGTGCCAGCAGTTTGAGCAGGGCCAATGAGCAGTTCTTC. Protein product: CASSLSRANEQFF.

This clonotype was counted many times. The V and J genes are TRBV7-3 and TRBJ2-2, with D maybe TRBD1 (6 bases). Trimming removed 6 bases from V and 2 bases from J, with 10 bases in between. The CDR3 sequence is 14 residues long. Germline V lookup: CDR1 SGHTA, CDR2 FQGTGA. The CDR3 sequence: CASRTGSNTGELFF. CDR3 sequence (DNA): TGTGCCAGCAGGACAGGATCTAACACCGGGGAGCTGTTTTTT.

This clonotype was found a few times. This chain uses TRBV4-1 with TRBJ2-7, with D possibly called TRBD1 or TRBD2 (5 bases each). V was cut by 0 bases and J by 7 bases, with 13 bases left in between. Germline lookup yields CDR1 MGHRA and CDR2 YSYEKL. There are 14 residues in the CDR3. CDR3 region: CASSQDPGTSEQYF. For the CDR3, the DNA is TGCGCCAGCAGCCAAGACCCTGGGACGAGTGAGCAGTACTTC.

The chain uses TRBV29-1 and TRBJ2-3; the D gene could be TRBD1 or TRBD2 (5 bases each). Germline V gene lookup returns CDR1 SQVTM and CDR2 ANQGSEA. The CDR3 contains 14 residues. V shed 3 bases and J shed 8 bases, with 18 bases lying between them. CDR3: CSVDGGLSGGTQYF. CDR3 in DNA: TGCAGCGTTGACGGAGGACTCAGTGGGGGTACGCAGTATTTT.

This clonotype was found a few times. The chain is built from TRBV4-1 and TRBJ1-2, with D tentatively TRBD1 (6 bases). Germline CDR1 and CDR2: MGHRA and YSYEKL. The CDR3 has 14 residues. Trimming removed 3 bases from V and 3 bases from J, with 11 bases in between. The chain's CDR3 is CASSQKTGYYGYTF. CDR3 in DNA: TGCGCCAGCAGCCAGAAAACAGGGTACTATGGCTACACCTTC.

The chain joins TRBV7-6 to TRBJ2-1, with 7 nucleotides matching TRBD2. This CDR3 is built from 16 residues. Per germline, CDR1 SGHVS and CDR2 FNYEAQ. Unmatched junction bases numbered 5, after V lost 1 base and J lost 2 bases. CDR3 residues: CASSLGSAGTYNEQFF. The CDR3 region has the DNA TGTGCCAGCAGCTTAGGATCAGCGGGGACCTACAATGAGCAGTTCTTC.

This clonotype was counted at least ten times. V is TRBV4-2 and J is TRBJ1-4; perhaps TRBD1 as D (6 bases). The CDR3 covers 17 residues. Germline CDR1 and CDR2: LGHNA and YNFKEQ. V was clipped by 1 base and J by 8 bases, with 20 bases between them. In nucleotides, the CDR3 is TGTGCCAGCAGCCAAGGAGGCAATCAACAGGGAAGGGAAAAACTGTTTTTT. This gives the protein CASSQGGNQQGREKLFF.

This clonotype has ten or more counts. The rearrangement joins TRBV12-3 or TRBV12-4 to TRBJ1-2, with 9 bases lining up with TRBD1. J lost 7 bases, V lost 3 bases, and 12 bases had no gene match. The CDR3 extends over 16 amino acids. CDR3 nucleotides: TGTGCCAGCAGTTTTCGCCAGGGACAGGGCTTTAGTGGCTACACCTTC. Translation: CASSFRQGQGFSGYTF.

The rearrangement links TRBV27 to TRBJ2-2; 11 nucleotides align to TRBD2. This CDR3 is built from 20 residues. The V and J ends lost 1 base and 2 bases, in that order; junction bases with no gene match: 12. Germline CDR1 MNHEY, CDR2 SMNVEV (reference sequence). This chain's CDR3 is CASSLWAHRLAGSNTGELFF. CDR3 DNA sequence: TGTGCCAGCAGTTTATGGGCCCACCGACTAGCGGGATCTAACACCGGGGAGCTGTTTTTT.

Here the CDR3 DNA reads TGTGCCAGCAGCCGGACAGGGGGGAAGACTGAAGCTTTCTTT. The encoded protein is CASSRTGGKTEAFF. The J gene is TRBJ1-1, the V gene TRBV27; 10 positions match TRBD1. Germline CDR1 is MNHEY and CDR2 is SMNVEV (reference sequence). CDR3 length equals 14 residues. The V and J ends lost 6 bases and 5 bases, in that order; junction bases with no gene match: 6.

The gene calls are TRBV5-1 and TRBJ2-7; perhaps D is TRBD1 or TRBD2 (5 bases each). Looked up from germline, CDR1 is SGHRS and CDR2 is YFSETQ. The CDR3 sequence is 15 residues long. The V gene lost 4 bases and the J gene lost 3 bases, with 17 bases spanning the gap. The CDR3 region has the DNA TGCGCCAGCAGCCCAAACATTGGGGGATACTACGAGCAGTACTTC. It translates to CASSPNIGGYYEQYF.

J is TRBJ1-1 and V is TRBV18; D might be TRBD1 (5 bases). V was pared by 1 base and J by 0 bases, with 12 bases between. The CDR3 sequence is 16 residues long. Germline CDR1 reads KGHSH; CDR2 reads LQKENI. The CDR3 DNA follows: TGTGCCAGCTCACCACAGGGGACTGGCATGAACACTGAAGCTTTCTTT. It specifies CASSPQGTGMNTEAFF.

This clonotype was seen a handful of times. The rearrangement links TRBV7-6 to TRBJ1-6; weak D call: TRBD1 (5 bases). The V and J ends lost 4 bases and 7 bases respectively, with 8 bases between them. This CDR3 is built from 13 residues. Per the germline V gene, CDR1 is SGHVS and CDR2 is FNYEAQ. The CDR3 reads CASSSGNNSPLHF. The CDR3 DNA sequence: TGTGCCAGCAGCTCAGGGAACAATTCACCCCTCCACTTT.